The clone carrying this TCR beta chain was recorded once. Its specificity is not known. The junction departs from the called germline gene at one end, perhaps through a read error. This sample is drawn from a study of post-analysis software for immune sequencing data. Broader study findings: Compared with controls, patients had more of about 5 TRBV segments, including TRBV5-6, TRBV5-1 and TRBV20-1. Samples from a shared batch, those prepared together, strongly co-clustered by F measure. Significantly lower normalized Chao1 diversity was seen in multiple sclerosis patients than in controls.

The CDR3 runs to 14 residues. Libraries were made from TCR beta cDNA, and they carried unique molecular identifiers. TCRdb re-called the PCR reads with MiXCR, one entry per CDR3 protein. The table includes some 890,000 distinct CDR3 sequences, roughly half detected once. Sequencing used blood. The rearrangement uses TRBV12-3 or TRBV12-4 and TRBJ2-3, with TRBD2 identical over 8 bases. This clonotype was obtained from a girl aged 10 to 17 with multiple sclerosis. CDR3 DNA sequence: TGTGCCAGCAGTTTAGGGACTAGCACAGATGCGCAGTATTTT. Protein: CASSLGTSTDAQYF.